The 21 T cell receptor beta chains given below trace back to one sample, sequenced in a study of cytomegalovirus exposure and HLA in healthy donors. It was with 60 Vbeta and 13 Jbeta primers that the PCR ran. Some clones are missing from TCRdb's copy, which holds only in-frame ones; the method was immunoSEQ multiplex PCR. The sample records about 150,000 clones, 9.7% being singletons. Sequenced sample: PBMCs. These receptors all come from a man aged 45-60 years in good health and CMV-seronegative.

This chain links TRBV19 with TRBJ2-1; tentative D call: TRBD2 (7 bases). This CDR3 has 17 residues. V lost 5 bases and J lost 3, with 20 bases in between. Germline V gives CDR1 LNHDA, CDR2 SQIVND (reference sequence). CDR3 DNA: TGTGCCAGTAGTGTCACGATAGGGGGGGCTCACTACAATGAGCAGTTCTTC. Encoded protein: CASSVTIGGAHYNEQFF.

Of note for this clone: The sample has other DNA sequences that encode this CDR3 too. The chain is built from TRBV29-1 and TRBJ2-7; TRBD1 might be the D (5 bases). The V end lost 6 bases, the J end lost 7 bases, and 22 bases lay between the germline ends. The CDR3 runs 14 residues. Per the germline V gene, CDR1 is SQVTM and CDR2 is ANQGSEA. CDR3 residues: CSVAEASSSGEQYF. The DNA for the CDR3 is TGCAGCGTCGCAGAAGCCTCGTCTTCAGGGGAGCAGTACTTC.

This clone was counted a few times. The rearrangement uses TRBV6-6 and TRBJ1-3, with D uncertain. The CDR3 covers 12 residues. Germline assignment: CDR1 MNHNY and CDR2 SVGAGI (reference sequence). The V end lost 8 bases, the J end lost 0 bases, and 5 bases lay between the germline ends. The CDR3 sequence is CASRDSGNTIYF. Here the CDR3 DNA reads TGTGCCAGCCGGGACTCTGGAAACACCATATATTTT.

The gene calls are TRBV28 and TRBJ1-1, with a possible D match to TRBD1 (5 bases). This CDR3 has 15 amino acids. In germline, CDR1 is MDHEN, CDR2 SYDVKM. V was cut by 8 bases and J by 5 bases, with 21 bases left in between. The CDR3 DNA reads as TGTGCCAGCCAAATCCCCGGGACTTTGACAACTGAAGCTTTCTTT. Translating gives CASQIPGTLTTEAFF.

The rearrangement uses TRBV27 and TRBJ2-2; D unresolved. The CDR3 is 16 residues long. The germline CDR1 and CDR2 sequences are MNHEY and SMNVEV (reference sequence). Trimming pared 0 bases from V and 1 base from J, leaving 9 bases between. The CDR3 here is CASSLSSPRNTGELFF. In nucleotides, the CDR3 is TGTGCCAGCAGTTTATCGTCCCCCAGGAACACCGGGGAGCTGTTTTTT.

This clone was recorded a few times. The V call is TRBV6-1, the J call TRBJ2-2; 11 bases map to TRBD2. Per germline, CDR1 MNHNS and CDR2 SASEGT. The CDR3 runs 16 residues. J was trimmed by 4 bases and V by 4 bases; bases with no gene match: 5. The DNA of the CDR3 is TGTGCCAGCAGTGTAGCGGGAGGGCCGTCCACCGGGGAGCTGTTTTTT. Translating gives CASSVAGGPSTGELFF.

The chain carries TRBV6-5 and TRBJ1-1; perhaps TRBD1 as D (6 bases). V was cut by 1 base and J by 7 bases, with 7 bases left in between. Looked up from germline, CDR1 is MNHEY and CDR2 is SVGAGI. There are 12 residues in the CDR3. CDR3 nucleotides: TGTGCCAGCAGTTACTTACAGGGTGAAGCTTTCTTT. Amino acid sequence: CASSYLQGEAFF.

As for this clone: The sample carries other DNA sequences with the same CDR3. The chain has TRBV18 and TRBJ2-7, with a weak D call TRBD2 (6 bases). V was cut by 3 bases and J by 3 bases, with 15 bases left in between. Germline-derived CDR1 and CDR2 are KGHSH and LQKENI. The CDR3 has 15 residues. The DNA for the CDR3 is TGTGCCAGCTCACCCCTAGAGGGCGGGATCTACGAGCAGTACTTC. It is translated as CASSPLEGGIYEQYF.

The chain couples TRBV19 to TRBJ1-5, with D possibly matching TRBD1 (6 bases). Trimming took off 1 base at V and 0 bases at J, with 13 bases between the two ends. The CDR3 runs to 17 residues. The germline V gene encodes CDR1 LNHDA and CDR2 SQIVND (reference sequence). CDR3 DNA sequence: TGTGCCAGTAGTATAGTGGGCGGACAGACTAGCAATCAGCCCCAGCATTTT. Translated, it gives CASSIVGGQTSNQPQHF.

This clone was detected a few times. The chain couples TRBV11-2 to TRBJ1-5; no firm D call. The V end was cut by 0 bases, the J end by 4 bases, with 7 bases between. CDR3 length: 14 residues. Germline V gene data show CDR1 as SGHAT and CDR2 as FQNNGV. The DNA of the CDR3 is TGTGCCAGCAGCTTAGATCGAGGGAATCAGCCCCAGCATTTT. This sequence encodes CASSLDRGNQPQHF. Looking up the rest from reference TRBV11-2 and TRBJ1-5 gives the full variable domain: EAGVAQSPRYKIIEKRQSVAFWCNPISGHATLYWYQQILGQGPKLLIQFQNNGVVDDSQLPKDRFSAERLKGVDSTLKIQPAKLEDSAVYLCASSLDRGNQPQHFGDGTRLSIL.

In its sample, this clone was seen a few times. CDR3 sequence (DNA): TGTGCCAGCTGGCGGACAGGGATAGGGGAGACCCAGTACTTC. As protein: CASWRTGIGETQYF. The rearrangement uses TRBV2 and TRBJ2-5; 8 bases are shared with TRBD1. Germline V CDR1 and CDR2: SNHLY, FYNNEI. This CDR3 region has 14 residues. After removal of 8 bases from V and 5 bases from J, the junction contained 10 bases not matched to a gene.

The table lists this clone with a few counts. The rearrangement links TRBV6-5 to TRBJ2-7, with 7 bases that match TRBD1. This CDR3 has 15 residues. V dropped 0 bases and J dropped 2; count of bases not matched to a gene: 4. The V gene's germline CDR1 is MNHEY and CDR2 SVGAGI. The CDR3 nucleotides are TGTGCCAGCAGTTACTCGGGGGACAGCACCTACGAGCAGTACTTC. Residues: CASSYSGDSTYEQYF.

There are a few counts of this clone. The chain combines TRBV28 with TRBJ1-5; D is possibly TRBD1 (6 bases). V dropped 10 bases and J dropped 3 bases, with 10 bases sitting between them. CDR1 is MDHEN, CDR2 SYDVKM, per germline. The CDR3 spans 12 residues. The CDR3 DNA is TGTGCCATAGGGGGTGCCAATCAGCCCCAGCATTTT. As protein: CAIGGANQPQHF.

This chain connects TRBV6-1 to TRBJ1-6, with TRBD1 as a possible D gene (6 bases). CDR1 and CDR2 (germline): MNHNS, SASEGT. Between the trimmed V and J ends, which lost 10 bases and 7 bases, there was a span of 14 bases. The CDR3 has 13 amino acids. Written as DNA, the CDR3 is TGTGCCACCGAGTCCAGGGGAAATTCACCCCTCCACTTT. It translates to CATESRGNSPLHF.

The J gene is TRBJ2-3, the V gene TRBV5-4, with 11 nucleotides matching TRBD2. The germline CDR1 and CDR2 sequences are SGHNT and YYREEE (reference sequence). The CDR3 has 18 amino acids. V was pared by 0 bases and J by 0 bases, with 6 bases of the junction left unmatched. In DNA form, the CDR3 reads TGTGCCAGCAGCTTGGGACTAGCGGGGCCAGCAAGCACAGATACGCAGTATTTT. It specifies CASSLGLAGPASTDTQYF.

This clone was observed a handful of times. The chain employs TRBV18 and TRBJ1-4; D remains unclear. Germline V gene sequence: CDR1 KGHSH, CDR2 LQKENI. The CDR3 loop spans 14 amino acids. The germline V and J ends were trimmed by 5 bases and 11 bases, with 18 bases remaining between them. This CDR3 is CASSATPGEGKLFF. The CDR3 bases are TGTGCCAGCTCAGCTACTCCGGGAGAAGGGAAACTGTTTTTT.

This clone was counted between two and nine times. The gene calls are TRBV7-2 and TRBJ2-7, with 15 bases identical to TRBD2. CDR1 and CDR2 (germline): SGHTA, FQGNSA. Trimming took 7 bases from V and 1 from J; bases not matched to a gene: 11. This CDR3 is 18 amino acids long. The CDR3 coding sequence is TGTGCCAGCAAGAAAGGAGGACTAGCGGGGGGGCTTTCCTACGAGCAGTACTTC. Translating gives CASKKGGLAGGLSYEQYF.

The gene calls are TRBV10-1 and TRBJ2-1, with D possibly matching TRBD2 (6 bases). Trimming removed 8 bases at V and 0 bases at J, with 17 bases between. The germline V gene encodes CDR1 WNHNN and CDR2 SYGVQD (reference sequence). There are 16 residues in the CDR3. The CDR3 region is CASSRRRESSYNEQFF. CDR3 DNA: TGCGCCAGCTCTCGGAGGAGGGAGAGCTCCTACAATGAGCAGTTCTTC.

The chain joins TRBV14 to TRBJ2-5, with D tentatively TRBD2 (6 bases). The CDR3 contains 14 residues. Germline CDR1 is SGHDN and CDR2 is FVKESK. V was cut by 1 base and J by 7 bases, with 13 bases left in between. CDR3 nucleotide sequence: TGTGCCAGCAGCCAAGGGCTAGCGTACGGGACCCAGTACTTC. Its translation: CASSQGLAYGTQYF.

This clone was counted only a few times. The rearrangement links TRBV7-9 to TRBJ2-7, with 7 bases aligning to TRBD1. This CDR3 has 13 residues. Germline trimming cut 5 bases from V and 5 bases from J; bases unmatched to any gene: 6. Germline CDR1 reads SEHNR; CDR2 reads FQNEAQ (reference sequence). The CDR3 DNA reads TGTGCCAGCAGCCCACAGACAGGGCACGAGCAGTACTTC. This sequence encodes CASSPQTGHEQYF.

CDR3 protein: CASSFKGGGGAGELFF. CDR3 coding DNA: TGTGCCAGCAGCTTTAAGGGCGGGGGTGGAGCCGGGGAGCTGTTTTTT. The V call is TRBV5-4, the J call TRBJ2-2; 7 bases are shared with TRBD2. CDR1 is SGHNT, CDR2 YYREEE, per germline (reference sequence). This CDR3 has 16 amino acids. V lost 2 bases to trimming and J lost 6 bases; unmatched junction nucleotides: 10.